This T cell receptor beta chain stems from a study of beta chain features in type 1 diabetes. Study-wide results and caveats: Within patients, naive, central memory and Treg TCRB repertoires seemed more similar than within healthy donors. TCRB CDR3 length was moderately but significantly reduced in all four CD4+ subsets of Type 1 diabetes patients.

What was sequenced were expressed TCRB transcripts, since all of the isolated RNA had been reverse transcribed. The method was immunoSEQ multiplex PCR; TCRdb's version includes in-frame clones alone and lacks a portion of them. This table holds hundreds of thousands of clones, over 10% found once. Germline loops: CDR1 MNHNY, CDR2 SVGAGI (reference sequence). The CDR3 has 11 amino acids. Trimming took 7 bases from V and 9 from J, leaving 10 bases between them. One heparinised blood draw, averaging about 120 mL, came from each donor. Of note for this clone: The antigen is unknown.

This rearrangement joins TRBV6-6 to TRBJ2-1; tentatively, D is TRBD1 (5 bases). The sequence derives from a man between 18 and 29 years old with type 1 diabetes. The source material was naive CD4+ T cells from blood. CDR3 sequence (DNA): TGTGCCAGCAATCAGGGTGCTGAGCAGTTCTTC. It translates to CASNQGAEQFF.